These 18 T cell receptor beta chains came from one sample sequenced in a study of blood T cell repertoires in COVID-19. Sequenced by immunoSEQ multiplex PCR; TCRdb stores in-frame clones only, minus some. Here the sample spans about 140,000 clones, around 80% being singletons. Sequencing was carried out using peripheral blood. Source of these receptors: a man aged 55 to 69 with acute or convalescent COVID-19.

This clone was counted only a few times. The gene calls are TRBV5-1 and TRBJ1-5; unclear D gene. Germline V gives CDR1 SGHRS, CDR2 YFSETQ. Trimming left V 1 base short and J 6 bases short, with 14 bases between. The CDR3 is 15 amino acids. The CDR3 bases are TGCGCCAGCAGCTTGTCCGGGAAAGCAGGTCAGCCCCAGCATTTT. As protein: CASSLSGKAGQPQHF.

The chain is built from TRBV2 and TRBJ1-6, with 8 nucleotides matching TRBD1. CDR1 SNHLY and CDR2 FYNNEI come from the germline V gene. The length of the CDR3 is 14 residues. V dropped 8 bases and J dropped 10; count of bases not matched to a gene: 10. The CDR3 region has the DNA TGTGCCAGCTCTCTCGGACAGGGTAAATCACCCCTCCACTTT. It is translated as CASSLGQGKSPLHF.

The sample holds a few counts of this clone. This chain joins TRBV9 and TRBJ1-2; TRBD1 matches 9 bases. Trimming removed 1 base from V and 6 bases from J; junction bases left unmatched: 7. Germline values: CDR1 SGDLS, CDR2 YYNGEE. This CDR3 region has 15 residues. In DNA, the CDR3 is TGTGCCAGCAGCGTACATGACAGGGGGGGCGATGGCTACACCTTC. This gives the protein CASSVHDRGGDGYTF.

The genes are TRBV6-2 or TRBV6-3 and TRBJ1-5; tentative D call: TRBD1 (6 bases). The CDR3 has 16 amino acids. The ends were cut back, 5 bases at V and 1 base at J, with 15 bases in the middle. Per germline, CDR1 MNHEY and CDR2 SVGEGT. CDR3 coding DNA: TGTGCCAGCAGTGTGACCAGGGGACCAAGCAATCAGCCCCAGCATTTT. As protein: CASSVTRGPSNQPQHF.

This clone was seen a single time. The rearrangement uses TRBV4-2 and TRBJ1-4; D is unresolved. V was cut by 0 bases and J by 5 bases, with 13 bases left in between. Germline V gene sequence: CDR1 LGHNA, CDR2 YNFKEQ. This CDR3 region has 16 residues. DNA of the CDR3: TGTGCCAGCAGCCAAGATGTTCGCCGGGGAAATGAAAAACTGTTTTTT. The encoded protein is CASSQDVRRGNEKLFF.

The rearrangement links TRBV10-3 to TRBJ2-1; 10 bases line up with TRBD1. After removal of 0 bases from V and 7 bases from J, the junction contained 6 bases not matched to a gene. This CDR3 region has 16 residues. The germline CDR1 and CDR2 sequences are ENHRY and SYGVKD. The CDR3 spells CAISESLRDRGNEQFF. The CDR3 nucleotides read TGTGCCATCAGTGAGTCGTTGAGGGACAGGGGAAATGAGCAGTTCTTC.

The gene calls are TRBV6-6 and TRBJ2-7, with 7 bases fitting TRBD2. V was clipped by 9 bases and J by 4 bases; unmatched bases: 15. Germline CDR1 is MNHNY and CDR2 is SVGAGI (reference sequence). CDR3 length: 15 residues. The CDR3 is CASPGIGTIRYEQYF. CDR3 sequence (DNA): TGTGCCAGTCCAGGGATCGGGACTATCCGTTACGAGCAGTACTTC.

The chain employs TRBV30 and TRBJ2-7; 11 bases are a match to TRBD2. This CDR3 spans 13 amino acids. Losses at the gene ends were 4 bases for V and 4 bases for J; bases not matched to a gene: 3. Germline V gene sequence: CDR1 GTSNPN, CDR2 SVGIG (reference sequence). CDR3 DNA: TGTGCCTGGAAGGGACTAGCGGATTACGAGCAGTACTTC. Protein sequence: CAWKGLADYEQYF.

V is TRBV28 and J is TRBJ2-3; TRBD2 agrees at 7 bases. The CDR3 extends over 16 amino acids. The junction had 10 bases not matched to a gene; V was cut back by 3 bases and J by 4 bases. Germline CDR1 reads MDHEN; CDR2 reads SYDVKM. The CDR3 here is CASSFLLAEYSDTQYF. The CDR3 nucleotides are TGTGCCAGCAGTTTTCTGCTAGCGGAATATTCAGATACGCAGTATTTT.

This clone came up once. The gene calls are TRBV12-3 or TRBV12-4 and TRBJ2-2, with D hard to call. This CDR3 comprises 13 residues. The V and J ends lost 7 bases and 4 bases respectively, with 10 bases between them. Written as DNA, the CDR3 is TGTGCCAGCACTCTGACTGTCACCGGGGAGCTGTTTTTT. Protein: CASTLTVTGELFF.

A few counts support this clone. DNA of the CDR3: TGCAGTGCCAACAGGGACGTAGCTTTCTTT. It specifies CSANRDVAFF. The V call is TRBV20-1, the J call TRBJ1-1, with D possibly being TRBD1 (6 bases). There are 10 residues in the CDR3. Trimming took 6 bases from V and 10 from J, leaving 12 bases between them. Germline V gives CDR1 DFQATT, CDR2 SNEGSKA (reference sequence).

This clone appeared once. CDR3: CASSLLGPNQPQHF. The CDR3 DNA follows: TGTGCCAGCAGCTTACTTGGCCCCAATCAGCCCCAGCATTTT. The chain links TRBV7-2 to TRBJ1-5; D is unclear. This CDR3 comprises 14 residues. V was cut by 2 bases and J by 3 bases, with 8 bases left in between. The germline V gene encodes CDR1 SGHTA and CDR2 FQGNSA.

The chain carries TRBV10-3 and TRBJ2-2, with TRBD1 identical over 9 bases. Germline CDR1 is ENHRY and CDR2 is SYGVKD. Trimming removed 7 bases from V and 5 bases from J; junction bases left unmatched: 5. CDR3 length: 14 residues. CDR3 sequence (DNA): TGTGCCATCATGGGACAGGGTCGGACCGGGGAGCTGTTTTTT. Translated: CAIMGQGRTGELFF.

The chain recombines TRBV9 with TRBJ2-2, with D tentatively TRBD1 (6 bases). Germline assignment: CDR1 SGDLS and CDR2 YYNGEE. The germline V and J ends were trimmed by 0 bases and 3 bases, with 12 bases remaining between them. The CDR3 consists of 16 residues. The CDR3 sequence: CASSVGYRADTGELFF. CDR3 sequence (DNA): TGTGCCAGCAGCGTAGGCTACAGGGCCGACACCGGGGAGCTGTTTTTT.

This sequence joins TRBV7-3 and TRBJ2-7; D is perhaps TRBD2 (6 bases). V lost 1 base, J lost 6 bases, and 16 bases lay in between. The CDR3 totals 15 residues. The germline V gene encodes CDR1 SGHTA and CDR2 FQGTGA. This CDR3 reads CASSLNPPGAGEQYF. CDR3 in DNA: TGTGCCAGCAGCTTAAATCCGCCGGGAGCTGGCGAGCAGTACTTC.

This CDR3 reads CASSGGVDGNSPLHF. CDR3 DNA sequence: TGTGCCAGTAGTGGCGGTGTAGATGGTAATTCACCCCTCCACTTT. V usage is TRBV19 and J usage is TRBJ1-6; D is unresolved. In germline, CDR1 is LNHDA, CDR2 SQIVND (reference sequence). The CDR3 runs to 15 residues. V gave up 5 bases and J gave up 6 bases, with 14 bases separating them.

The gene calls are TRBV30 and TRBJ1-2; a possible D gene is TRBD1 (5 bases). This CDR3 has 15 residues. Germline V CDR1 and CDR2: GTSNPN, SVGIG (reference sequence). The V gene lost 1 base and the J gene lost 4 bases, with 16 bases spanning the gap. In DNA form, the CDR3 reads TGTGCCTGGAGTGGTCTGGCCAGGGTAGGCTATGGCTACACCTTC. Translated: CAWSGLARVGYGYTF.

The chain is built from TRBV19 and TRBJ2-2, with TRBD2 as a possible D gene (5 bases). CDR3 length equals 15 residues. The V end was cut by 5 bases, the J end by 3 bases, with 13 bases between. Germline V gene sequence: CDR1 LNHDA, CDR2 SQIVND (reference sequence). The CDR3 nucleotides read TGTGCCAGTAGTGCTGGCAGGACTGACACCGGGGAGCTGTTTTTT. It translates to CASSAGRTDTGELFF.